This TCR delta chain was sequenced in a study of Vδ1+ human thymocytes. Whole-study findings and limits: Thymic TRG and TRD repertoires appeared highly polyclonal. Roughly 22% of thymic delta-chain sequences were Vdelta2, with few Vdelta3, unlike blood Vdelta1+ controls.

RNA was extracted from the cells and then reverse transcribed. CDR3 amplicons came from multiplex PCR with pooled V-gene forward and constant-region reverse primers. TCRdb called clones anew from the multiplex PCR reads with CATT. Of 45,000 to 75,000 delta-chain clones in the sample, around 15% were seen once. V was pared by 1 base and J by 0 bases, with 15 bases of the junction left unmatched. The CDR3 is 20 amino acids. Germline-derived CDR1 and CDR2 are TSWWSYY and QGS. This clone has just a few counts. Its antigen is as yet unknown. This clonotype was obtained from a girl less than two years old who had congenital heart surgery. Sequencing was done on a sample of Vdelta1+ gamma-delta thymocytes from the thymus. Noted subset: FACS-sorted CD3+ TCRalphabeta- TCRVdelta1+ TCRVdelta2- thymocytes. V gene TRDV1 combines with J gene TRDJ1; 9 bases agree with TRDD3. The CDR3 region has the DNA TGTGCTCTTGGGGAACCGGGTCCTTACCTACTGGGGGACTACACCGATAAACTCATCTTT. Protein sequence: CALGEPGPYLLGDYTDKLIF.